These 21 T cell receptor beta chains share one sample of origin, sequenced in a study of blood T cell repertoires in COVID-19. The repertoire was sequenced with immunoSEQ multiplex PCR; TCRdb's copy has only in-frame clones and lacks some. The data hold 300,000 to 400,000 clones, with under 90% observed a single time. Sequenced material: PBMCs or T cells enriched from blood (not recorded which). These receptors all stem from a man in his sixties who had recovered from COVID-19.

The J gene is TRBJ1-1, the V gene TRBV6-5; a weak D match, TRBD1 (6 bases). V was clipped by 4 bases and J by 10 bases, with 19 bases between them. The CDR3 has 14 residues. Germline CDR1 MNHEY, CDR2 SVGAGI. Written as DNA, the CDR3 is TGTGCCAGCAGTTCCCAACCTCCGGGACAAGGAGCTTTCTTT. As protein: CASSSQPPGQGAFF.

The chain carries TRBV7-3 and TRBJ1-5; possible D gene TRBD1, 6 bases. The CDR3 runs to 19 residues. V lost 2 bases to trimming and J lost 4 bases, with 24 bases between them. Germline V gives CDR1 SGHTA, CDR2 FQGTGA. The CDR3 protein is CASSLCVTGRVEINQPQHF. The CDR3 bases are TGTGCCAGCAGCTTATGCGTTACAGGGAGAGTAGAGATAAATCAGCCCCAGCATTTT.

The chain joins TRBV29-1 to TRBJ2-6; a weak D match, TRBD2 (5 bases). Germline V gene sequence: CDR1 SQVTM, CDR2 ANQGSEA. The CDR3 extends over 15 amino acids. Trimming took 6 bases from V and 0 from J, leaving 12 bases between them. The CDR3 loop is CSVREGISGANVLTF. As DNA, the CDR3 is TGCAGCGTGAGGGAAGGGATCTCTGGGGCCAACGTCCTGACTTTC.

V usage is TRBV28 and J usage is TRBJ1-5; 11 bases are a match to TRBD1. This CDR3 has 16 amino acids. The V gene end was trimmed by 5 bases and the J gene end by 4 bases; junction bases not matched to a gene: 7. Germline loops: CDR1 MDHEN, CDR2 SYDVKM. The CDR3 DNA follows: TGTGCCAGCAGTCCCTCCGGGACAGGGGGTAATCAGCCCCAGCATTTT. It specifies CASSPSGTGGNQPQHF.

As DNA, the CDR3 is TGCGGCGGAGGTAGCCAAGAGACCCAGTACTTC. This translates into CGGGSQETQYF. The chain combines TRBV20-1 with TRBJ2-5; TRBD2 might be the D (5 bases). The CDR3 has 11 amino acids. CDR1 is DFQATT and CDR2 is SNEGSKA in the germline V gene (reference sequence).

This clone appeared a single time. J is TRBJ1-1 and V is TRBV18, with 8 bases lining up with TRBD1. In germline, CDR1 is KGHSH, CDR2 LQKENI. Trimming cost V 6 bases and J 3 bases; bases outside gene matches: 6. CDR3 length equals 14 residues. The CDR3 DNA reads TGTGCCAGCTCGGGGACAGGTGGGTACACTGAAGCTTTCTTT. This encodes CASSGTGGYTEAFF.

The chain carries TRBV25-1 and TRBJ2-5; no clear D. Trimming left V 1 base short and J 4 bases short, with 16 bases between. CDR3 length: 16 residues. Germline CDR1 reads MGHDK; CDR2 reads SYGVNS. The CDR3 region is CASSEFPVRFSETQYF. The DNA of the CDR3 is TGTGCCAGCAGTGAATTCCCCGTCAGGTTTTCAGAGACCCAGTACTTC.

This rearrangement joins TRBV9 to TRBJ2-3; 10 nucleotides align to TRBD2. Trimming at V came to 2 bases and at J to 3 bases, leaving 21 bases not matched to a gene. Germline values: CDR1 SGDLS, CDR2 YYNGEE. CDR3 length: 21 residues. The CDR3 DNA reads as TGTGCCAGCAGCGTGGGGGGTGGAGGGACTAGCGCGGGAGCGGGGACAGATACGCAGTATTTT. Translation: CASSVGGGGTSAGAGTDTQYF. Combining the CDR3 with reference TRBV9 and TRBJ2-3 gives the whole variable domain DSGVTQTPKHLITATGQRVTLRCSPRSGDLSVYWYQQSLDQGLQFLIQYYNGEERAKGNILERFSAQQFPDLHSELNLSSLELGDSALYFCASSVGGGGTSAGAGTDTQYFGPGTRLTVL.

This rearrangement joins TRBV29-1 to TRBJ1-2; D perhaps matches TRBD1 (6 bases). The germline gives CDR1 SQVTM, CDR2 ANQGSEA. The ends were cut back, 0 bases at V and 6 bases at J, with 14 bases in the middle. This CDR3 is built from 14 residues. CDR3 sequence reads: CSVEDVRGKDGYTF. CDR3 DNA sequence: TGCAGCGTTGAAGACGTCAGGGGAAAGGATGGCTACACCTTC.

As concerns this clone: Just one base apart from a much larger clone, this may be a read error. This sequence joins TRBV5-1 and TRBJ1-4; a possible D gene is TRBD1 (5 bases). The CDR3 spans 14 residues. V dropped 0 bases and J dropped 8 bases, with 11 bases sitting between them. Germline CDR1 and CDR2: SGHRS and YFSETQ. CDR3 coding DNA: TGCGCCAGCAGCTTGGGCAGGGTGAGAGAAAAACTGTTTTTT. Protein: CASSLGRVREKLFF. The full variable domain, completed using reference TRBV5-1 and TRBJ1-4, is KAGVTQTPRYLIKTRGQQVTLSCSPISGHRSVSWYQQTPGQGLQFLFEYFSETQRNKGNFPGRFSGRQFSNSRSEMNVSTLELGDSALYLCASSLGRVREKLFFGSGTQLSVL.

Worth noting for this clone: The junction departs from germline at one end; a sequencing error may be responsible. The chain uses TRBV18 and TRBJ2-7, with 8 bases that match TRBD1. This CDR3 is 13 amino acids long. CDR1 and CDR2 (germline): KGHSH, LQKENI. CDR3 coding DNA: TGTGCCAGCTCACCAACGGTAATGGACAGGGAGGACTTC. Protein: CASSPTVMDREDF.

The chain is built from TRBV6-7 and TRBJ1-5, with D perhaps TRBD1 (6 bases). TRBV6-7 is an ORF, with its function uncertain. The CDR3 sequence is 17 residues long. With 2 bases removed from V and 2 bases from J, the gap between germline ends came to 16 bases. The CDR3 spells CASSYLIRHRGNQPQHF. In nucleotides, the CDR3 is TGTGCCAGCAGTTACCTAATCCGGCACAGGGGCAATCAGCCCCAGCATTTT.

This clone is a singleton in its sample. The chain recombines TRBV18 with TRBJ2-7; 8 nucleotides line up with TRBD1. Losses at the gene ends were 4 bases for V and 3 bases for J; bases not matched to a gene: 2. This CDR3 is 13 amino acids long. Germline V gives CDR1 KGHSH, CDR2 LQKENI. CDR3 region: CASSQTGGYEQYF. CDR3 nucleotide sequence: TGTGCCAGCTCACAAACAGGGGGCTACGAGCAGTACTTC.

This chain links TRBV2 with TRBJ1-1, with TRBD1 identical over 9 bases. The CDR3 length is 13 residues. V was clipped by 10 bases and J by 6 bases; unmatched bases: 9. CDR1 and CDR2 from the germline V gene are SNHLY and FYNNEI. The DNA of the CDR3 is TGTGCCACCTTTGGGACAGGGAGGGCTGAAGCTTTCTTT. It is translated as CATFGTGRAEAFF.

The gene calls are TRBV19 and TRBJ1-5; the D gene is possibly TRBD1 (5 bases). The V and J ends lost 4 bases and 4 bases respectively, with 17 bases between them. This CDR3 has 16 residues. From germline, CDR1 is LNHDA and CDR2 SQIVND (reference sequence). The CDR3 DNA follows: TGTGCCAGTAGTAGGCCCCTAGGGGCTGGGAATCAGCCCCAGCATTTT. This sequence encodes CASSRPLGAGNQPQHF.

The gene calls are TRBV29-1 and TRBJ2-1; 10 nucleotides match TRBD1. The CDR3 covers 14 residues. The V gene end was trimmed by 5 bases and the J gene end by 7 bases; junction bases not matched to a gene: 8. Germline lookup yields CDR1 SQVTM and CDR2 ANQGSEA. CDR3 amino acids: CSVQGQGTWNEQFF. The CDR3 DNA is TGCAGCGTTCAGGGACAGGGGACTTGGAATGAGCAGTTCTTC.

This chain connects TRBV5-1 to TRBJ2-7, with a tentative D call TRBD2 (5 bases). The V end lost 0 bases, the J end lost 7 bases, and 8 bases lay between the germline ends. Germline V lookup: CDR1 SGHRS, CDR2 YFSETQ. This CDR3 has 12 residues. CDR3 region: CASSLVAFEQYF. DNA of the CDR3: TGCGCCAGCAGCTTGGTAGCGTTTGAGCAGTACTTC.

The chain couples TRBV15 to TRBJ1-2, with D hard to call. Trimming cost V 4 bases and J 3 bases, with 15 bases left between them. Germline values: CDR1 LNHNV, CDR2 YYDKDF (reference sequence). The CDR3 runs 15 residues. The CDR3 sequence is CATSKTNGLYYGYTF. DNA for the CDR3: TGTGCCACCAGCAAAACAAACGGACTCTACTATGGCTACACCTTC.

The rearrangement links TRBV5-1 to TRBJ2-1, with TRBD2 matching 13 bases. This CDR3 has 17 residues. V trimming: 8 bases; J trimming: 6 bases; junction bases outside the gene matches: 14. Per the germline V gene, CDR1 is SGHRS and CDR2 is YFSETQ. CDR3 coding DNA: TGCGCCAGTAAAATGCAGGGACTAGCGGGACTAGGCAATGAGCAGTTCTTC. Protein: CASKMQGLAGLGNEQFF.

This chain connects TRBV24-1 to TRBJ2-3; tentative D call: TRBD1 (6 bases). The CDR3 contains 16 residues. Trimming cost V 4 bases and J 6 bases, with 19 bases left between them. Germline assignment: CDR1 KGHDR and CDR2 SFDVKD. The CDR3 region is CATSDSDRIDGDTQYF. The CDR3 DNA sequence: TGTGCCACCAGTGACAGCGACAGGATAGATGGGGATACGCAGTATTTT.

V usage is TRBV5-1 and J usage is TRBJ2-1, with D maybe TRBD2 (5 bases). The CDR3 runs to 15 residues. Looked up from germline, CDR1 is SGHRS and CDR2 is YFSETQ. V was pared by 0 bases and J by 2 bases, with 9 bases between. CDR3 nucleotides: TGCGCCAGCAGCTTGGGGGAGACACCCTACAATGAGCAGTTCTTC. This sequence encodes CASSLGETPYNEQFF.